This TCR beta chain was observed in a study of shared clonotypes between healthy human individuals. General study findings and limits: Around 4.7% was the fraction of naive CD4 clonotypes found shared across several donors.

The donors were all Caucasian adults (living in Nashville, Tennessee). The data were produced by immunoSEQ multiplex PCR, yet TCRdb's version contains in-frame clones alone and is incomplete. The table shows nearly 750,000 clones, with 72% occurring only once. As concerns this clone: Its matching antigen is unknown.

V was cut by 4 bases and J by 1 base, with 7 bases left in between. Per the germline V gene, CDR1 is SQVTM and CDR2 is ANQGSEA. The CDR3 spans 12 residues. The source material was memory CD4+ T cells sorted from blood. Stated subset: CD45RA-negative fraction. The origin of this receptor is a young woman in good health. The chain recombines TRBV29-1 with TRBJ1-2; D not certain. CDR3 residues: CSVVRDNYGYTF. The DNA of the CDR3 is TGCAGCGTTGTCAGAGATAACTATGGCTACACCTTC.